This T cell receptor beta chain came from a study of OX40 agonist ivuxolimab in advanced cancers. The length of the CDR3 is 15 residues. The V end lost 3 bases, the J end lost 2 bases, and 10 bases lay between the germline ends. The germline V gene has CDR1 SGHNT and CDR2 YENEEA. The repertoire was sequenced with immunoSEQ multiplex PCR; TCRdb's copy has only in-frame clones and lacks some. The data show about 96,000 clones, around 90% seen once. Concerning this clone: No antigen is known for it.

Findings of the study overall: The average count of expanded clones was higher among CD8+ T cells than among CD4+.

The chain uses TRBV11-3 and TRBJ2-2; D is perhaps TRBD1 (6 bases). Sequenced material: CD4+ or CD8+ T cells sorted from blood, taken in a trial of the OX40 agonist ivuxolimab. The origin of this receptor is an adult with an advanced solid tumor such as melanoma, head and neck, liver or kidney cancer. As DNA, the CDR3 is TGTGCCAGCAGCTTTGGGACACTAAACACCGGGGAGCTGTTTTTT. Its translation is CASSFGTLNTGELFF.